Listed here are 4 T cell receptor beta chains from one sample, sequenced in a study of technical replicates of blood from several donors. TCRdb's table, derived via immunoSEQ multiplex PCR, lists solely in-frame clones and lacks some. The repertoire holds under 85,000 clones, with around 97% as singletons. Sequenced input: T cells isolated from PBMCs. These receptors were obtained from a human donor in good health.

This chain uses TRBV12-5 with TRBJ1-1; D remains ambiguous. V was pared by 6 bases and J by 1 base, with 12 bases between. The CDR3 is 14 amino acids. From germline, CDR1 is LGHNT and CDR2 FRNRAP. CDR3 amino acids: CASGPPYTNTEAFF. In DNA form, the CDR3 reads TGTGCTAGTGGCCCCCCTTACACGAACACTGAAGCTTTCTTT.

This clone was counted only a few times. The chain uses TRBV6-1 and TRBJ2-7, with 7 bases that match TRBD2. The CDR3 is 14 residues long. Germline loops: CDR1 MNHNS, CDR2 SASEGT. With V trimmed by 6 bases and J by 2 bases, 7 bases remained unmatched. Written as DNA, the CDR3 is TGTGCCAGCAGGTTGGGGGGAGGGCCCTACGAGCAGTACTTC. This translates into CASRLGGGPYEQYF.

This clone was observed a few times. The J gene is TRBJ2-1, the V gene TRBV7-9; D possibly corresponds to TRBD1 (5 bases). Germline assignment: CDR1 SEHNR and CDR2 FQNEAQ (reference sequence). The CDR3 is 13 amino acids. Trimming stripped 2 bases from V and 6 bases from J, with 8 bases between. The CDR3 loop is CASSLTTANEQFF. In DNA, the CDR3 is TGTGCCAGCAGCTTAACGACAGCCAATGAGCAGTTCTTC. Complete variable domain (other parts from reference TRBV7-9 and TRBJ2-1): DTGVSQNPRHKITKRGQNVTFRCDPISEHNRLYWYRQTLGQGPEFLTYFQNEAQLEKSRLLSDRFSAERPKGSFSTLEIQRTEQGDSAMYLCASSLTTANEQFFGPGTRLTVL.

The rearrangement links TRBV5-8 to TRBJ1-5; TRBD1 is a possible D gene (5 bases). The CDR3 is made up of 14 amino acids. Germline-derived CDR1 and CDR2 are SGHTS and YDEGEE. V was cut by 1 base and J by 2 bases, with 7 bases left in between. The CDR3 nucleotides are TGTGCCAGCAGCTTGTGGGGGGGCAATCAGCCCCAGCATTTT. Translating it yields CASSLWGGNQPQHF. Supplemented by reference TRBV5-8 and TRBJ1-5, the full variable domain reads EAGVTQSPTHLIKTRGQQATLRCSPISGHTSVYWYQQALGLGLQFLLWYDEGEERNRGNFPPRFSGRQFPNYSSELNVNALELEDSALYLCASSLWGGNQPQHFGDGTRLSIL.